Listed below are T cell receptor beta chains from one sample, sequenced in a study of metastatic and nonmetastatic thyroid tumors. With MiXCR, TCRdb reprocessed the PCR reads. In the table there are about 70,000 clones, roughly 18% of which are singletons. Material for sequencing was blood. The receptors were sampled from a female donor with papillary thyroid cancer or a benign thyroid nodule (not recorded which). Some clones in this sample may be carry-over from other donors' samples. CDR3s include the opening cysteine and the closing phenylalanine or tryptophan.

J gene | V gene | CDR3 protein
TRBJ2-5 | TRBV30 | CAWRGQETQYF
TRBJ2-7 | TRBV5-1 | CASSFGDNSYEQYF
TRBJ2-1 | TRBV11-2 | CASSLVGTTDRFF
TRBJ2-2 | TRBV24-1 | CATSEDPNTGELFF
TRBJ2-7 | TRBV19 | CASSFGTNYEQYF
TRBJ2-4 | TRBV24-1 | CATSESGVGKNIQYF
TRBJ2-7 | TRBV27 | CASSFSYEQYF
TRBJ1-4 | TRBV5-1 | CASSPGLSATNEKLFF
TRBJ1-5 | TRBV7-2 | CASSLALGTYSNQPQHF
TRBJ2-1 | TRBV3-1 | CASRKGPSGSSYNEQFF
TRBJ1-5 | TRBV6-1 | CASSLRIQGASNQPQHF
TRBJ2-7 | TRBV11-1 | CASSLGVGSHLIVYEQYF
TRBJ2-7 | TRBV5-1 | CASSLGTNSYEQYF
TRBJ2-1 | TRBV13 | CASTDQGSYNEQFF
TRBJ2-7 | TRBV6-1 | CASTPGGTSIYEQYF
TRBJ2-5 | TRBV19 | CASSIGQLETQYF
TRBJ2-1 | TRBV2 | CASSESGSMNEQFF
TRBJ1-5 | TRBV28 | CASGPFRTGIDGNQPQHF
TRBJ1-2 | TRBV10-2 | CASSAAGVNYGYTF
TRBJ2-7 | TRBV7-9 | CASSLVTGPYEQYF
TRBJ2-3 | TRBV6-1 | CASSDLRTSGEGPDTQYF
TRBJ1-1 | TRBV18 | CASSPARDPGGAEAFF
TRBJ2-7 | TRBV11-2 | CASSPGTSGFYEQYF
TRBJ2-7 | TRBV18 | CASSPEFQNEQYF
TRBJ1-3 | TRBV30 | CAWSSGRSTGNTIYF
TRBJ2-3 | TRBV5-1 | CASSYTGQGAEGTQYF
TRBJ2-7 | TRBV19 | CASSIGDGYEQYF
TRBJ2-7 | TRBV4-1 | CASSQVGQGARNEQYF
TRBJ2-6 | TRBV19 | CASSIPGAGANVLTF
TRBJ2-1 | TRBV12-3/TRBV12-4 | CASSLAQLALHEQFF
TRBJ2-7 | TRBV5-4 | CASSLKGSYEQYF
TRBJ2-3 | TRBV19 | CASSLVWTYTQYF
TRBJ2-1 | TRBV19 | CASSIGRVEQFF
TRBJ2-1 | TRBV3-1 | CASSQGVTNNEQFF
TRBJ2-2 | TRBV6-1 | CASREPGFPGELFF
TRBJ1-2 | TRBV20-1 | CSARDLGGDGYTF
TRBJ1-1 | TRBV7-2 | CASSSLGGTEAFF
TRBJ1-1 | TRBV3-1 | CASSQTSGANTEAFF
TRBJ2-7 | TRBV19 | CASSIGSSGYEQYF
TRBJ1-4 | TRBV2 | CASSTRPGINEKLFF